The T cell receptor (beta chain) under discussion was sequenced for a study of blood T cells in healthy people across ages. Regarding the study as a whole: Donor CMV status, an unknown factor, possibly confounded changes in expanded clonotypes. TCR beta diversity, measured per million T cells, fell in a roughly linear way with age.

The germline V and J ends were trimmed by 4 bases and 6 bases, with 19 bases remaining between them. Per germline, CDR1 SGHRS and CDR2 YFSETQ. The CDR3 runs 15 residues. This clonotype was detected a few times. Its cognate antigen is unknown. Using a J-beta primer mix together with a sample-barcoded 5' primer, a second PCR was run for about 6 to 11 cycles. TCRdb analysed the 5' RACE reads with MiXCR anew, one entry per CDR3 protein. The sample shows 1.5 million to 1.8 million distinct CDR3 sequences, approximately 39% of them seen only once. This TCR was recovered from a young woman in good health. Material for sequencing was blood. V gene TRBV5-1 combines with J gene TRBJ1-2; a possible D gene is TRBD1 (6 bases). The CDR3 DNA reads as TGCGCCAGCAGCCAAAGGGGGGGGGCCTTCAATGGCTACACCTTC. This encodes CASSQRGGAFNGYTF.